Listed below are T cell receptor beta chains from one sample, sequenced in a study of blood T cells in healthy people across ages. TCRdb ran MiXCR on the 5' RACE reads and lists one entry per CDR3 protein. The repertoire includes hundreds of thousands of distinct CDR3 sequences, approximately 25% of them detected once, and roughly 10% sits in the top ten. These sequences were also reported in another study, on T cells of mothers and their children.

Sequenced input: blood. These receptors were taken from a boy younger than 18 in good health. Each CDR3 is given with its conserved first and last residue. Each record gives: V gene, D gene, J gene, clone size, CDR3 protein, CDR3 DNA. A D gene is named only where the DNA matches it firmly. A clone size is listed for some rows: how often the clone was seen (once, few, many), or a class if it is expanded.

v_call: TRBV2
d_call: NA
j_call: TRBJ1-1
clone_size: few
cdr3_aa: CASSVRIVNTEAFF
cdr3_nt: TGTGCCAGCAGTGTTCGGATCGTGAACACTGAAGCTTTCTTT

v_call: TRBV28
d_call: NA
j_call: TRBJ1-1
clone_size: NA
cdr3_aa: CASSTDMNTEAFF
cdr3_nt: TGTGCCAGCAGCACCGATATGAACACTGAAGCTTTCTTT

v_call: TRBV29-1
d_call: NA
j_call: TRBJ1-2
clone_size: few
cdr3_aa: CSVEDLEANYGYTF
cdr3_nt: TGCAGCGTTGAAGATCTCGAAGCGAACTATGGCTACACCTTC

v_call: TRBV12-3/TRBV12-4
d_call: NA
j_call: TRBJ1-2
clone_size: NA
cdr3_aa: CASSQGLFGYTF
cdr3_nt: TGTGCCAGCAGCCAGGGACTATTCGGCTACACCTTC

v_call: TRBV10-3
d_call: TRBD1
j_call: TRBJ1-5
clone_size: NA
cdr3_aa: CAISAGQDGNQPQHF
cdr3_nt: TGTGCCATCAGCGCGGGACAGGACGGCAATCAGCCCCAGCATTTT

v_call: TRBV21-1
d_call: NA
j_call: TRBJ1-4
clone_size: NA
cdr3_aa: CASSKRGAQGRSEKLFF
cdr3_nt: TGTGCCAGCAGCAAAAGGGGAGCACAGGGAAGGAGTGAAAAACTGTTTTTT

v_call: TRBV29-1
d_call: NA
j_call: TRBJ1-1
clone_size: NA
cdr3_aa: CSGMVEANTEAFF
cdr3_nt: TGCAGCGGCATGGTAGAGGCTAACACTGAAGCTTTCTTT

v_call: TRBV25-1
d_call: NA
j_call: TRBJ2-7
clone_size: NA
cdr3_aa: CASGNGYEQYF
cdr3_nt: TGTGCCAGCGGAAACGGCTACGAGCAGTACTTC

v_call: TRBV25-1
d_call: NA
j_call: TRBJ2-1
clone_size: NA
cdr3_aa: CASSDGGQTNEQFF
cdr3_nt: TGTGCCAGCAGTGATGGGGGACAAACCAATGAGCAGTTCTTC

v_call: TRBV6-1
d_call: TRBD1
j_call: TRBJ2-5
clone_size: many
cdr3_aa: CASSQTEPGQKQETQYF
cdr3_nt: TGTGCCAGCAGTCAAACAGAGCCGGGACAGAAACAAGAGACCCAGTACTTC

v_call: TRBV9
d_call: TRBD1
j_call: TRBJ2-7
clone_size: many
cdr3_aa: CASSVGQGTYEQYF
cdr3_nt: TGTGCCAGCAGCGTAGGACAGGGGACCTACGAGCAGTACTTC

v_call: TRBV20-1
d_call: TRBD1
j_call: TRBJ1-1
clone_size: few
cdr3_aa: CSVPDRLRAFF
cdr3_nt: TGCAGTGTCCCGGACAGGTTACGAGCTTTCTTT

v_call: TRBV18
d_call: NA
j_call: TRBJ1-4
clone_size: NA
cdr3_aa: CASSRDTGEKLFF
cdr3_nt: TGTGCCAGCTCAAGGGACACGGGGGAAAAACTGTTTTTT

v_call: TRBV6-2/TRBV6-3
d_call: TRBD1
j_call: TRBJ2-5
clone_size: NA
cdr3_aa: CASRPTGYTETQYF
cdr3_nt: TGTGCCAGCAGACCGACAGGGTATACCGAGACCCAGTACTTC

v_call: TRBV29-1
d_call: TRBD1
j_call: TRBJ1-2
clone_size: NA
cdr3_aa: CSAETGPGYTF
cdr3_nt: TGCAGCGCCGAGACAGGGCCGGGCTACACCTTC

v_call: TRBV28
d_call: NA
j_call: TRBJ2-1
clone_size: NA
cdr3_aa: CASSLFWSSYNEQFF
cdr3_nt: TGTGCCAGCAGTTTATTCTGGAGCTCCTACAATGAGCAGTTCTTC

v_call: TRBV29-1
d_call: NA
j_call: TRBJ2-7
clone_size: NA
cdr3_aa: CSVDTGSSYEQYF
cdr3_nt: TGCAGCGTTGATACAGGGTCATCCTACGAGCAGTACTTC

v_call: TRBV20-1
d_call: NA
j_call: TRBJ2-1
clone_size: NA
cdr3_aa: CSARVDRPPRFNEQFF
cdr3_nt: TGCAGTGCTAGAGTCGACCGGCCTCCCAGGTTCAATGAGCAGTTCTTC

v_call: TRBV19
d_call: NA
j_call: TRBJ2-5
clone_size: few
cdr3_aa: CASSIDAEETQYF
cdr3_nt: TGTGCCAGTAGTATAGATGCGGAAGAGACCCAGTACTTC

v_call: TRBV6-2/TRBV6-3
d_call: TRBD2
j_call: TRBJ2-1
clone_size: few
cdr3_aa: CASSYEEGGDYNEQFF
cdr3_nt: TGTGCCAGCAGTTACGAGGAGGGAGGGGACTACAATGAGCAGTTCTTC

v_call: TRBV7-9
d_call: NA
j_call: TRBJ1-4
clone_size: NA
cdr3_aa: CASSLFRVATNEKLFF
cdr3_nt: TGTGCCAGCAGCTTATTTAGGGTTGCAACTAATGAAAAACTGTTTTTT

v_call: TRBV6-2/TRBV6-3
d_call: NA
j_call: TRBJ1-1
clone_size: NA
cdr3_aa: CASSYWDKRPKAFF
cdr3_nt: TGTGCCAGCAGTTACTGGGACAAGAGACCGAAAGCTTTCTTT

v_call: TRBV24-1
d_call: NA
j_call: TRBJ2-2
clone_size: NA
cdr3_aa: CATSAAQVGNTGELFF
cdr3_nt: TGTGCCACCAGTGCGGCCCAGGTGGGGAACACCGGGGAGCTGTTTTTT

v_call: TRBV4-3
d_call: NA
j_call: TRBJ2-1
clone_size: NA
cdr3_aa: CASSQGVMGVSGLHNEQFF
cdr3_nt: TGCGCCAGCAGCCAAGGAGTTATGGGTGTGAGTGGATTACACAATGAGCAGTTCTTC

v_call: TRBV7-2
d_call: NA
j_call: TRBJ2-5
clone_size: NA
cdr3_aa: CASERQNQETQYF
cdr3_nt: TGTGCCAGCGAGAGACAGAACCAAGAGACCCAGTACTTC

v_call: TRBV12-3/TRBV12-4
d_call: TRBD1
j_call: TRBJ1-6
clone_size: few
cdr3_aa: CASSGTVINSPLHF
cdr3_nt: TGTGCCAGCAGTGGGACAGTAATTAATTCACCCCTCCACTTT

v_call: TRBV7-6
d_call: NA
j_call: TRBJ1-3
clone_size: NA
cdr3_aa: CASSPRGANSGNTIYF
cdr3_nt: TGTGCCAGCAGCCCTCGGGGGGCAAACTCTGGAAACACCATATATTTT

v_call: TRBV5-6
d_call: NA
j_call: TRBJ1-4
clone_size: many
cdr3_aa: CASSMGSKEKLFF
cdr3_nt: TGTGCCAGCAGCATGGGGAGTAAGGAAAAACTGTTTTTT

v_call: TRBV3-1
d_call: NA
j_call: TRBJ2-5
clone_size: NA
cdr3_aa: CASSQDPLTQETQYF
cdr3_nt: TGTGCCAGCAGCCAAGATCCCTTGACCCAAGAGACCCAGTACTTC

v_call: TRBV4-3
d_call: TRBD2
j_call: TRBJ2-1
clone_size: few
cdr3_aa: CASSQFPGLAGDEQFF
cdr3_nt: TGCGCCAGCAGCCAGTTTCCGGGACTAGCGGGAGATGAGCAGTTCTTC

v_call: TRBV27
d_call: NA
j_call: TRBJ2-5
clone_size: NA
cdr3_aa: CASSLSPSWLETQYF
cdr3_nt: TGTGCCAGCAGTTTATCGCCCAGCTGGCTCGAGACCCAGTACTTC

v_call: TRBV6-6
d_call: NA
j_call: TRBJ2-4
clone_size: many
cdr3_aa: CASSYSTVQYF
cdr3_nt: TGTGCCAGCAGTTACTCGACGGTTCAGTACTTC

v_call: TRBV7-9
d_call: TRBD1
j_call: TRBJ2-1
clone_size: NA
cdr3_aa: CASSPNRQGGNEQFF
cdr3_nt: TGTGCCAGCAGCCCGAATCGACAGGGTGGGAATGAGCAGTTCTTC

v_call: TRBV29-1
d_call: NA
j_call: TRBJ2-4
clone_size: NA
cdr3_aa: CSVGGRAAKNIQYF
cdr3_nt: TGCAGCGTTGGGGGCCGGGCCGCCAAAAACATTCAGTACTTC

v_call: TRBV6-5
d_call: TRBD1
j_call: TRBJ2-7
clone_size: NA
cdr3_aa: CASSPAGTELYEQYF
cdr3_nt: TGTGCCAGCAGTCCCGCCGGGACAGAGCTCTACGAGCAGTACTTC

v_call: TRBV6-5
d_call: NA
j_call: TRBJ2-1
clone_size: NA
cdr3_aa: CASSYSSVGNEQFF
cdr3_nt: TGTGCCAGCAGTTATTCTTCCGTCGGGAATGAGCAGTTCTTC

v_call: TRBV27
d_call: NA
j_call: TRBJ2-3
clone_size: NA
cdr3_aa: CASSPETFTQYF
cdr3_nt: TGTGCCAGCAGTCCGGAGACCTTTACGCAGTATTTT

v_call: TRBV9
d_call: NA
j_call: TRBJ1-4
clone_size: many
cdr3_aa: CASSVMQGLPNEKLFF
cdr3_nt: TGTGCCAGCAGCGTAATGCAGGGGCTCCCTAATGAAAAACTGTTTTTT

v_call: TRBV28
d_call: NA
j_call: TRBJ2-5
clone_size: many
cdr3_aa: CASSLGNPGGGGETQYF
cdr3_nt: TGTGCCAGCAGTTTGGGGAATCCGGGAGGGGGCGGAGAGACCCAGTACTTC

v_call: TRBV7-2
d_call: NA
j_call: TRBJ2-5
clone_size: NA
cdr3_aa: CASSSRQAQETQYF
cdr3_nt: TGTGCCAGCAGCTCCCGACAGGCTCAAGAGACCCAGTACTTC

v_call: TRBV29-1
d_call: TRBD2
j_call: TRBJ2-5
clone_size: many
cdr3_aa: CSVGGRLAGPSQETQYF
cdr3_nt: TGCAGCGTTGGGGGAAGACTAGCGGGACCCTCGCAAGAGACCCAGTACTTC

v_call: TRBV3-1
d_call: NA
j_call: TRBJ2-3
clone_size: NA
cdr3_aa: CASSQDIGVTDTQYF
cdr3_nt: TGTGCCAGCAGCCAAGATATCGGCGTCACAGATACGCAGTATTTT

v_call: TRBV28
d_call: TRBD2
j_call: TRBJ2-1
clone_size: NA
cdr3_aa: CASSPYLTSGRYNEQFF
cdr3_nt: TGTGCCAGCAGTCCATACCTGACTAGCGGGAGGTACAATGAGCAGTTCTTC

v_call: TRBV20-1
d_call: NA
j_call: TRBJ1-5
clone_size: few
cdr3_aa: CSAPGRGSNQPQHF
cdr3_nt: TGCAGTGCCCCGGGGAGGGGTAGCAATCAGCCCCAGCATTTT

v_call: TRBV4-1
d_call: TRBD2
j_call: TRBJ2-1
clone_size: few
cdr3_aa: CASSQGTSGMNEQFF
cdr3_nt: TGCGCCAGCAGCCAAGGGACTAGCGGGATGAATGAGCAGTTCTTC

v_call: TRBV25-1
d_call: NA
j_call: TRBJ2-7
clone_size: medium-sized
cdr3_aa: CASSEFHEQYF
cdr3_nt: TGTGCCAGCAGTGAGTTCCACGAGCAGTACTTC

v_call: TRBV20-1
d_call: TRBD1
j_call: TRBJ1-2
clone_size: NA
cdr3_aa: CSGRVTGDYGYTF
cdr3_nt: TGCAGTGGTAGGGTGACAGGGGACTATGGCTACACCTTC

v_call: TRBV7-2
d_call: NA
j_call: TRBJ1-5
clone_size: NA
cdr3_aa: CASSPPGSQPQHF
cdr3_nt: TGTGCCAGCAGCCCCCCCGGTAGTCAGCCCCAGCATTTT

v_call: TRBV6-6
d_call: NA
j_call: TRBJ1-4
clone_size: many
cdr3_aa: CASSYSMSGATNEKLFF
cdr3_nt: TGTGCCAGCAGTTACTCGATGTCCGGAGCAACTAATGAAAAACTGTTTTTT

v_call: TRBV28
d_call: NA
j_call: TRBJ2-3
clone_size: NA
cdr3_aa: CASREGGADTQYF
cdr3_nt: TGTGCCAGCAGGGAAGGTGGCGCAGATACGCAGTATTTT

v_call: TRBV29-1
d_call: NA
j_call: TRBJ2-1
clone_size: few
cdr3_aa: CSVEDNDGSSYDEQFF
cdr3_nt: TGCAGCGTTGAAGATAATGACGGAAGCTCCTACGATGAGCAGTTCTTC

v_call: TRBV20-1
d_call: NA
j_call: TRBJ2-5
clone_size: few
cdr3_aa: CSARDTGNKETQYF
cdr3_nt: TGCAGTGCTAGGGATACTGGGAATAAAGAGACCCAGTACTTC

v_call: TRBV28
d_call: NA
j_call: TRBJ2-6
clone_size: few
cdr3_aa: CASSSSSPGPHTSGANVLTF
cdr3_nt: TGTGCCAGCAGTTCATCTTCCCCGGGACCCCATACCTCAGGGGCCAACGTCCTGACTTTC

v_call: TRBV2
d_call: NA
j_call: TRBJ2-3
clone_size: NA
cdr3_aa: CASNPTAPTDTQYF
cdr3_nt: TGTGCCAGCAACCCGACAGCACCCACAGATACGCAGTATTTT

v_call: TRBV5-4
d_call: TRBD2
j_call: TRBJ2-1
clone_size: NA
cdr3_aa: CASSRGGSSGYNEQFF
cdr3_nt: TGTGCCAGCAGCCGGGGGGGGTCTAGCGGCTACAATGAGCAGTTCTTC